Each of the 20 T cell receptor beta chains below was sequenced from the same sample in a study of beta chain features in type 1 diabetes. The sequenced template was cDNA made from the entire isolated RNA. Only in-frame clones appear in the TCRdb table, and some are missing; sequencing was by immunoSEQ multiplex PCR. Found here are some 300,000 clones, about 8% of them singletons; the top ten hold roughly 1%. The sample taken for sequencing was central memory CD4+ T cells from blood. The receptors shown here come from a woman between 18 and 30 years old in good health.

This clone was picked up many times. The chain has TRBV14 and TRBJ2-1, with 10 bases that match TRBD2. After removal of 4 bases from V and 15 bases from J, the junction contained 21 bases not matched to a gene. The CDR3 runs to 17 residues. From germline, CDR1 is SGHDN and CDR2 FVKESK. For the CDR3, the DNA is TGTGCCAGCAGCCGGGGGCTAGCGGGAGCCACTTTCGGGATACCGTTCTTC. This translates into CASSRGLAGATFGIPFF.

The sample holds many counts of this clone. The chain links TRBV27 to TRBJ2-1; D unclear. This CDR3 contains 15 residues. Per germline, CDR1 MNHEY and CDR2 SMNVEV (reference sequence). Trimming shortened V by 6 bases and J by 0 bases, and 12 bases separated the two germline ends. For the CDR3, the DNA is TGTGCCAGCAGCAGTTACCGGAGCTCCTACAATGAGCAGTTCTTC. Translating it yields CASSSYRSSYNEQFF.

This clone was found many times. The rearrangement uses TRBV30 and TRBJ1-4; tentative D call: TRBD1 (5 bases). The V and J ends lost 0 bases and 0 bases respectively, with 26 bases between them. Looked up from germline, CDR1 is GTSNPN and CDR2 is SVGIG (reference sequence). The CDR3 is 21 amino acids. Written as DNA, the CDR3 is TGTGCCTGGAGTGTTGGGTACTTTACGGGACCAATTTATGCAACTAATGAAAAACTGTTTTTT. It is translated as CAWSVGYFTGPIYATNEKLFF.

This clone was counted a few times. The chain joins TRBV30 to TRBJ2-7; no clear D gene. This CDR3 spans 13 amino acids. Trimming removed 3 bases at V and 6 bases at J, with 15 bases between. Germline CDR1 reads GTSNPN; CDR2 reads SVGIG (reference sequence). The CDR3 DNA reads TGTGCCTGGAGGAAACAGACCATGGGCGAGCAGTACTTC. This sequence encodes CAWRKQTMGEQYF.

The chain has TRBV4-2 and TRBJ1-2; D might be TRBD1 (6 bases). V gave up 4 bases and J gave up 4 bases, with 16 bases separating them. The CDR3 is 15 residues long. CDR1 and CDR2 (germline): LGHNA, YNFKEQ. In DNA, the CDR3 is TGTGCCAGCAGCCCAGGCGGGGGGGCCAGCTATGGCTACACCTTC. Translated: CASSPGGGASYGYTF.

This clone was seen a few times. A far larger clone lies a single base away; this is likely a read error. This specimen includes other DNA sequences encoding the same CDR3. CDR3 amino acids: CATSRGAGDGYTF. CDR3 bases: TGTGCCACCAGCAGAGGGGCAGGGGATGGCTACACCTTC. The chain links TRBV15 to TRBJ1-2, with D possibly being TRBD1 (6 bases). V shed 1 base and J shed 6 bases, with 9 bases lying between them. The CDR3 sequence is 13 residues long. The germline V gene has CDR1 LNHNV and CDR2 YYDKDF (reference sequence). The entire variable domain, with the rest obtained from reference TRBV15 and TRBJ1-2, is as follows: DAMVIQNPRYQVTQFGKPVTLSCSQTLNHNVMYWYQQKSSQAPKLLFHYYDKDFNNEADTPDNFQSRRPNTSFCFLDIRSPGLGDTAMYLCATSRGAGDGYTFGSGTRLTVV.

This clone was counted many times. The chain employs TRBV10-3 and TRBJ2-1, with 9 nucleotides matching TRBD1. Trimming cost V 4 bases and J 8 bases; bases outside gene matches: 3. The CDR3 runs 13 residues. From germline, CDR1 is ENHRY and CDR2 SYGVKD. CDR3 nucleotide sequence: TGTGCCATCAGTGCGGACAGGGGCTATGAGCAGTTCTTC. As protein: CAISADRGYEQFF.

The rearrangement joins TRBV4-3 to TRBJ2-3; weak D call: TRBD2 (7 bases). Looked up from germline, CDR1 is LGHNA and CDR2 is YSLEER. This CDR3 has 18 amino acids. V lost 0 bases and J lost 8, with 24 bases in between. The CDR3 coding sequence is TGCGCCAGCAGCCAAGATCCAAGAGGGGGGGCCGAGACTGGTACGCAGTATTTT. Translated: CASSQDPRGGAETGTQYF.

The chain is built from TRBV27 and TRBJ1-6; maybe TRBD1 (6 bases). Trimming stripped 8 bases from V and 7 bases from J, with 12 bases between. Germline values: CDR1 MNHEY, CDR2 SMNVEV (reference sequence). The CDR3 length is 13 residues. DNA for the CDR3: TGTGCCAGCGGGGCAGGGGAGAATTCACCCCTCCACTTT. This codes for CASGAGENSPLHF.

To note about this clone: Its ends do not fully match the called genes, so a read error is possible. The gene calls are TRBV5-1 and TRBJ1-1; possibly TRBD1 for D (5 bases). This CDR3 spans 14 amino acids. Germline V gives CDR1 SGHRS, CDR2 YFSETQ. CDR3 DNA: TGCGCCAGCACCTTGGGGGGTAGAGGAAATGAAGCTTTCTTT. Translating gives CASTLGGRGNEAFF.

This clone was seen only a few times. The CDR3 DNA is TGTGCCAGCACCACCCCCGGGGGGGGAGGGGATACGCAGTATTTT. As protein: CASTTPGGGGDTQYF. V and J are TRBV28 and TRBJ2-3, with 8 bases fitting TRBD2. The V segment lost 7 bases and the J segment 6 bases; nucleotides outside the gene matches: 12. The germline gives CDR1 MDHEN, CDR2 SYDVKM. The CDR3 loop spans 15 amino acids.

The V and J genes are TRBV6-5 and TRBJ1-2, with no clear D. CDR1 MNHEY and CDR2 SVGAGI come from the germline V gene. This CDR3 region has 14 residues. V was cut by 2 bases and J by 4 bases, with 11 bases left in between. In DNA, the CDR3 is TGTGCCAGCAGTTACACCCGGGGAGTCTATGGCTACACCTTC. Its protein is CASSYTRGVYGYTF.

Only a few counts were recorded for this clone. This chain connects TRBV28 to TRBJ1-4, with 7 bases that match TRBD1. The length of the CDR3 is 15 residues. V gave up 5 bases and J gave up 7 bases; unmatched junction bases: 10. Germline V gives CDR1 MDHEN, CDR2 SYDVKM. CDR3 in DNA: TGTGCCAGCAGTGTCCGACAGGGCTCGGGTGAAAAACTGTTTTTT. Protein sequence: CASSVRQGSGEKLFF.

This rearrangement joins TRBV9 to TRBJ2-1; 7 nucleotides line up with TRBD1. Germline lookup yields CDR1 SGDLS and CDR2 YYNGEE. This CDR3 has 17 amino acids. V dropped 3 bases and J dropped 7; count of bases not matched to a gene: 16. For the CDR3, the DNA is TGTGCCAGCAGCGAAAGAGAAGACAGGGCCTTAATTAATGAGCAGTTCTTC. Its translation: CASSEREDRALINEQFF. The full variable domain, completed using reference TRBV9 and TRBJ2-1, is DSGVTQTPKHLITATGQRVTLRCSPRSGDLSVYWYQQSLDQGLQFLIQYYNGEERAKGNILERFSAQQFPDLHSELNLSSLELGDSALYFCASSEREDRALINEQFFGPGTRLTVL.

This clone has just a few counts. V and J are TRBV6-6 and TRBJ1-2, with D possibly being TRBD1 (5 bases). CDR3 length: 14 amino acids. Germline V CDR1 and CDR2: MNHNY, SVGAGI (reference sequence). V was clipped by 6 bases and J by 8 bases, with 19 bases between them. The CDR3 reads CASSLSGDPKGYTF. CDR3 sequence (DNA): TGTGCCAGCAGCCTCTCTGGGGACCCTAAAGGCTACACCTTC.

In this sample, this clone turned up a few times. The chain uses TRBV19 and TRBJ1-3, with D possibly TRBD1 on 5 matching bases. The CDR3 runs to 15 residues. Between the trimmed V and J ends, which lost 7 bases and 0 bases, there was a span of 13 bases. Germline V gene sequence: CDR1 LNHDA, CDR2 SQIVND (reference sequence). The CDR3 DNA reads TGTGCCAGTAAGGAAGGGGTCGGCTCTGGAAACACCATATATTTT. It encodes CASKEGVGSGNTIYF.

The V gene is TRBV19, the J gene TRBJ1-4, with no clear D. The CDR3 extends over 13 amino acids. In germline, CDR1 is LNHDA, CDR2 SQIVND (reference sequence). Trimming removed 7 bases at V and 10 bases at J, with 16 bases between. The CDR3 coding sequence is TGTGCCAGTACCCTCGGACTTGGAGGAAAACTGTTTTTT. This sequence encodes CASTLGLGGKLFF.

The rearrangement uses TRBV5-4 and TRBJ2-3; 9 bases line up with TRBD1. This CDR3 is 14 amino acids long. Germline trimming cut 4 bases from V and 9 bases from J; bases unmatched to any gene: 9. CDR1 is SGHNT and CDR2 is YYREEE in the germline V gene (reference sequence). Written as DNA, the CDR3 is TGTGCCAGCAGCCGGGACAGGGACGGGTGGACGCAGTATTTT. Encoded protein: CASSRDRDGWTQYF.

The rearrangement links TRBV6-6 to TRBJ1-5; tentative D call: TRBD1 (5 bases). Trimming pared 5 bases from V and 8 bases from J, leaving 19 bases between. Germline CDR1 reads MNHNY; CDR2 reads SVGAGI (reference sequence). The CDR3 totals 15 residues. CDR3 DNA: TGTGCCAGCAGTACATTCCTTGACAGCCCCGAGCCCCAGCATTTT. Amino acid sequence: CASSTFLDSPEPQHF.

This clone was recorded a few times. The genes are TRBV19 and TRBJ2-6; D is tentatively TRBD1 or TRBD2 (5 bases each). The CDR3 covers 16 residues. V gave up 5 bases and J gave up 2 bases, with 13 bases separating them. In germline, CDR1 is LNHDA, CDR2 SQIVND (reference sequence). This CDR3 reads CASSEHMGAGANVLTF. Written as DNA, the CDR3 is TGTGCCAGTAGTGAACATATGGGGGCTGGGGCCAACGTCCTGACTTTC.